Each of the 23 T cell receptor beta chains below was sequenced from the same sample in a study of T cell changes during pregnancy in multiple sclerosis. The data were produced by immunoSEQ multiplex PCR, yet TCRdb's version contains in-frame clones alone and is incomplete. The sample records about 57,000 clones, about 91% being singletons. This specimen was CD4+ T cells from peripheral blood mononuclear cells, taken in the second trimester of pregnancy. The receptors come from a female donor with multiple sclerosis, enrolled in a pregnancy study.

The chain is built from TRBV9 and TRBJ1-1; perhaps TRBD1 as D (5 bases). Trimming took 0 bases from V and 1 from J, leaving 10 bases between them. Germline V gives CDR1 SGDLS, CDR2 YYNGEE. This CDR3 has 15 residues. For the CDR3, the DNA is TGTGCCAGCAGCGTAGGCGGGGACTCGAACACTGAAGCTTTCTTT. Translated, it gives CASSVGGDSNTEAFF.

This clone appeared a single time. The chain carries TRBV5-1 and TRBJ2-1; 12 bases fit TRBD2. The V and J ends lost 3 bases and 9 bases, in that order; junction bases with no gene match: 13. Germline V CDR1 and CDR2: SGHRS, YFSETQ. The CDR3 totals 17 residues. CDR3 loop: CASSWQPPSGGGGEQFF. CDR3 in DNA: TGCGCCAGCAGCTGGCAACCCCCTAGCGGGGGGGGAGGTGAGCAGTTCTTC.

This rearrangement joins TRBV29-1 to TRBJ1-2, with D perhaps TRBD1 (6 bases). Trimming left V 5 bases short and J 8 bases short, with 9 bases between. Germline V lookup: CDR1 SQVTM, CDR2 ANQGSEA. This CDR3 is built from 10 residues. The CDR3 reads CSVTGNGYTF. The CDR3 bases are TGCAGCGTTACAGGGAACGGCTACACCTTC.

The gene calls are TRBV7-9 and TRBJ2-1, with D possibly matching TRBD2 (6 bases). V was trimmed by 3 bases and J by 5 bases, leaving 14 bases between them. Per the germline V gene, CDR1 is SEHNR and CDR2 is FQNEAQ (reference sequence). The CDR3 is 15 amino acids. The CDR3 DNA follows: TGTGCCAGCAGCTTCTCCGGGACTTTTGACAATGAGCAGTTCTTC. This gives the protein CASSFSGTFDNEQFF.

The chain carries TRBV10-3 and TRBJ1-4; 8 bases fit TRBD1. There are 12 residues in the CDR3. Germline CDR1 ENHRY, CDR2 SYGVKD. Germline trimming cut 9 bases from V and 8 bases from J; bases unmatched to any gene: 5. Here the CDR3 DNA reads TGTGCCATTGGACAGGGCCCCGAAAAACTGTTTTTT. Translated: CAIGQGPEKLFF.

This clone was counted once. The chain combines TRBV6-7 with TRBJ2-4, with TRBD2 as a possible D gene (5 bases). TRBV6-7 is given ORF status, its function remaining uncertain. The length of the CDR3 is 21 residues. V was trimmed by 0 bases and J by 1 base, leaving 25 bases between them. CDR3 in DNA: TGTGCCAGCAGTTACTCGAGAGGTACGGGTAAGGGTGAGCGGGCCAAAAACATTCAGTACTTC. It codes for CASSYSRGTGKGERAKNIQYF.

The CDR3 sequence is CASSINRDRGGYTF. CDR3 nucleotide sequence: TGTGCCAGTAGTATCAACCGGGACAGAGGTGGCTACACCTTC. The chain uses TRBV19 and TRBJ1-2, with TRBD1 matching over 7 bases. CDR1 and CDR2 (germline): LNHDA, SQIVND (reference sequence). After removal of 3 bases from V and 7 bases from J, the junction contained 8 bases not matched to a gene. CDR3 length: 14 residues.

J is TRBJ1-5 and V is TRBV7-9, with 7 bases matching TRBD1. From germline, CDR1 is SEHNR and CDR2 FQNEAQ (reference sequence). J lost 6 bases, V lost 6 bases, and 8 bases had no gene match. The CDR3 is 14 residues long. The CDR3 loop is CASRTDREGQPQHF. The CDR3 nucleotides read TGTGCCAGCAGAACAGACAGGGAAGGTCAGCCCCAGCATTTT.

The chain joins TRBV27 to TRBJ1-4, with D possibly being TRBD1 (5 bases). The CDR3 runs 13 residues. The germline CDR1 and CDR2 sequences are MNHEY and SMNVEV (reference sequence). V was trimmed by 3 bases and J by 6 bases, leaving 8 bases between them. Here the CDR3 DNA reads TGTGCCAGCAGTTTCAGGGTGGATGAAAAACTGTTTTTT. Translating gives CASSFRVDEKLFF.

The chain combines TRBV9 with TRBJ2-7, with 9 bases identical to TRBD1. Per the germline V gene, CDR1 is SGDLS and CDR2 is YYNGEE. Trimming at V came to 0 bases and at J to 2 bases, leaving 3 bases not matched to a gene. This CDR3 has 15 residues. CDR3 bases: TGTGCCAGCAGCGTAGACGGACAGGGGACCTACGAGCAGTACTTC. Translated, it gives CASSVDGQGTYEQYF.

CDR3 amino acids: CASSWDWTSGSLTDTQYF. The CDR3 DNA follows: TGTGCCAGTAGTTGGGACTGGACTAGCGGGTCCCTCACAGATACGCAGTATTTT. The chain joins TRBV19 to TRBJ2-3; 11 nucleotides match TRBD2. Germline lookup yields CDR1 LNHDA and CDR2 SQIVND (reference sequence). The J segment lost 2 bases and the V segment lost 5 bases, leaving 12 bases of the junction unmatched. This CDR3 comprises 18 residues.

This chain links TRBV28 with TRBJ2-2, with 7 positions matching TRBD2. Looked up from germline, CDR1 is MDHEN and CDR2 is SYDVKM. V shed 2 bases and J 5 bases; nucleotides not matched to a gene: 5. The CDR3 spans 15 residues. CDR3 loop: CASSLGGRATGELFF. For the CDR3, the DNA is TGTGCCAGCAGTTTAGGCGGGAGAGCAACCGGGGAGCTGTTTTTT.

The rearrangement uses TRBV5-4 and TRBJ2-3, with 8 bases aligning to TRBD2. After removal of 3 bases from V and 6 bases from J, the junction contained 3 bases not matched to a gene. The germline V gene encodes CDR1 SGHNT and CDR2 YYREEE (reference sequence). The length of the CDR3 is 13 residues. The CDR3 is CASSSGGFDTQYF. CDR3 in DNA: TGTGCCAGCAGCTCGGGGGGGTTCGATACGCAGTATTTT.

This chain connects TRBV7-6 to TRBJ1-1; D call uncertain. V was cut by 3 bases and J by 6 bases, with 11 bases left in between. The CDR3 sequence is 13 residues long. CDR1 is SGHVS and CDR2 is FNYEAQ in the germline V gene. The chain's CDR3 is CASSLKAGSEAFF. The CDR3 nucleotides are TGTGCCAGCAGCTTGAAGGCGGGCTCTGAAGCTTTCTTT. Looking up the rest from reference TRBV7-6 and TRBJ1-1 gives the full variable domain: GAGVSQSPRYKVTKRGQDVALRCDPISGHVSLYWYRQALGQGPEFLTYFNYEAQQDKSGLPNDRFSAERPEGSISTLTIQRTEQRDSAMYRCASSLKAGSEAFFGQGTRLTVV.

This clone was counted only a few times. The chain links TRBV5-1 to TRBJ2-7; D may be TRBD1 (6 bases). Germline V gives CDR1 SGHRS, CDR2 YFSETQ. The CDR3 length is 13 residues. V was cut by 4 bases and J by 6 bases, with 14 bases left in between. This CDR3 reads CASSMRVQGEQYF. For the CDR3, the DNA is TGCGCCAGCAGCATGAGGGTACAGGGCGAGCAGTACTTC.

This clone showed up just once. The V gene is TRBV14, the J gene TRBJ2-1; a weak D match, TRBD2 (6 bases). The CDR3 is 14 residues long. V shed 1 base and J shed 9 bases, with 13 bases lying between them. CDR1 and CDR2 (germline): SGHDN, FVKESK. The CDR3 spells CASSQVWRGGEQFF. The CDR3 DNA is TGTGCCAGCAGCCAAGTGTGGAGGGGTGGTGAGCAGTTCTTC.

V is TRBV7-3 and J is TRBJ2-3, with D unresolved. Germline V lookup: CDR1 SGHTA, CDR2 FQGTGA. This CDR3 comprises 15 residues. V was pared by 4 bases and J by 4 bases, with 15 bases between. Here the CDR3 DNA reads TGTGCCAGCAGCTCCGTCGGTCGATCGCCAGATACGCAGTATTTT. Amino acids: CASSSVGRSPDTQYF. The full variable domain, in which reference TRBV7-3 and TRBJ2-3 provide the parts outside the CDR3, is GAGVSQTPSNKVTEKGKYVELRCDPISGHTALYWYRQSLGQGPEFLIYFQGTGAADDSGLPNDRFFAVRPEGSVSTLKIQRTERGDSAVYLCASSSVGRSPDTQYFGPGTRLTVL.

The gene calls are TRBV5-6 and TRBJ1-6; D not certain. The germline CDR1 and CDR2 sequences are SGHDT and YYEEEE. Trimming stripped 3 bases from V and 7 bases from J, with 17 bases between. CDR3 length: 16 residues. The CDR3 here is CASSWGGFRTNSPLHF. The DNA for the CDR3 is TGTGCCAGCAGCTGGGGAGGTTTTCGGACGAATTCACCCCTCCACTTT.

The gene calls are TRBV6-4 and TRBJ2-7, with D tentatively TRBD1 (7 bases). Trimming removed 10 bases from V and 2 bases from J, with 18 bases in between. The CDR3 is 14 residues long. The germline V gene has CDR1 MRHNA and CDR2 SNTAGT. The CDR3 DNA follows: TGTGCCACCCTCCGGCGGGACAGACCCTACGAGCAGTACTTC. As protein: CATLRRDRPYEQYF.

The J gene is TRBJ2-5, the V gene TRBV15; D is ambiguous. V lost 1 base, J lost 4 bases, and 16 bases lay in between. The germline gives CDR1 LNHNV, CDR2 YYDKDF (reference sequence). This CDR3 is 16 amino acids long. The CDR3 DNA reads as TGTGCCACCAGCAGAGGCCCCCCAGCGATTACAGAGACCCAGTACTTC. Translating gives CATSRGPPAITETQYF.

V and J are TRBV18 and TRBJ1-1; D is unresolved. The CDR3 length is 13 residues. Germline CDR1 and CDR2: KGHSH and LQKENI. V shed 3 bases and J shed 1 base, with 6 bases lying between them. CDR3 sequence reads: CASSPYGNTEAFF. For the CDR3, the DNA is TGTGCCAGCTCACCGTACGGGAACACTGAAGCTTTCTTT.

Written as DNA, the CDR3 is TGTGCCAGCAGCTTAGGGACAGGGTCCAATCAGCCCCAGCATTTT. Protein: CASSLGTGSNQPQHF. The J gene is TRBJ1-5, the V gene TRBV7-6; 8 positions match TRBD1. Germline V gives CDR1 SGHVS, CDR2 FNYEAQ. V shed 1 base and J 3 bases; nucleotides not matched to a gene: 2. This CDR3 is 15 amino acids long.

Only one count was recorded for this clone. The rearrangement links TRBV28 to TRBJ2-7; D remains ambiguous. From germline, CDR1 is MDHEN and CDR2 SYDVKM. The CDR3 is 15 amino acids. V was clipped by 6 bases and J by 4 bases, with 19 bases between them. The CDR3 DNA follows: TGTGCCAGCAGGCCCGCTGATAATATCGGGTACGAGCAGTACTTC. The encoded protein is CASRPADNIGYEQYF.